This T cell receptor (beta chain) comes out of a study of CD8 T cells in Susac syndrome. RNA was extracted with the RNeasy kit, and a quantity of about 0.45 to 1 ug was reverse transcribed using random hexamers. Amplification of TCR beta CDR3 used immunoSEQ multiplex PCR across 54 Vbeta and 13 Jbeta. TCRdb recomputed calls from the immunoSEQ multiplex PCR reads with MiXCR, one row per CDR3 protein. The sample has roughly 300,000 distinct CDR3 sequences, approximately 85% seen once. From germline, CDR1 is SNHLY and CDR2 FYNNEI. The CDR3 spans 18 residues. The ends lost 4 bases at V and 5 bases at J; junction bases unmatched: 16. Sequencing of TCR beta drew on CD8+ and CD4+ T cells from blood. In the multiple sclerosis control group, patients were treatment-naive and had stable or active relapsing-remitting disease. TEMRA cells were FACS-enriched, with CD8+ and CD4+ T cells isolated negatively.

The TCR sequence derives from a human donor with multiple sclerosis. The sample was CD8+ T cells from PBMCs. The chain has TRBV2 and TRBJ2-1; TRBD1 matches 8 bases. CDR3 nucleotide sequence: TGTGCCAGCAGTGTGGACGGACAGGGCGTCAAGGATCACAATGAGCAGTTCTTC. This codes for CASSVDGQGVKDHNEQFF.